A single sample gave rise to the 28 T cell receptor beta chains below, sequenced in a study of OX40 agonist ivuxolimab in advanced cancers. Sequencing was performed with immunoSEQ multiplex PCR; in TCRdb, only in-frame clones are kept and a portion is missing. The table records tens of thousands of clones, roughly 94% of them present only once. The source material was CD4+ or CD8+ T cells sorted from blood, sampled in a trial of the OX40 agonist ivuxolimab. Source of these receptors: an adult with an advanced solid tumor such as melanoma, head and neck, liver or kidney cancer.

J is TRBJ2-7 and V is TRBV2, with 7 bases aligning to TRBD1. The CDR3 length is 16 residues. The germline CDR1 and CDR2 sequences are SNHLY and FYNNEI. V shed 2 bases and J 4 bases; nucleotides not matched to a gene: 11. The chain's CDR3 is CASSERRDRLLYEQYF. The CDR3 coding sequence is TGTGCCAGCAGTGAACGCCGGGACAGACTTTTGTACGAGCAGTACTTC.

The chain carries TRBV6-5 and TRBJ2-3; D is perhaps TRBD2 (5 bases). Germline V gene lookup returns CDR1 MNHEY and CDR2 SVGAGI. This CDR3 contains 11 residues. V lost 10 bases and J lost 5, with 10 bases in between. In nucleotides, the CDR3 is TGTGCCACCGGGGTTCAAGATACGCAGTATTTT. This gives the protein CATGVQDTQYF.

The gene calls are TRBV15 and TRBJ1-5; the D gene is possibly TRBD1 (6 bases). The CDR3 has 15 residues. Germline V CDR1 and CDR2: LNHNV, YYDKDF (reference sequence). V was cut by 7 bases and J by 2 bases, with 15 bases left in between. As DNA, the CDR3 is TGTGCCACCACGGGGGGCACAGGCGGCAATCAGCCCCAGCATTTT. Translated, it gives CATTGGTGGNQPQHF.

The V call is TRBV6-5, the J call TRBJ1-5; the D gene is possibly TRBD1 (6 bases). V dropped 2 bases and J dropped 3 bases, with 11 bases sitting between them. Germline CDR1 and CDR2: MNHEY and SVGAGI. This CDR3 has 15 residues. The CDR3 nucleotides are TGTGCCAGCAGTTACGGGCGGGGGGCCAATCAGCCCCAGCATTTT. The encoded protein is CASSYGRGANQPQHF.

This clone was seen a single time. The chain combines TRBV19 with TRBJ2-1; tentatively, D is TRBD1 or TRBD2 (5 bases each). The CDR3 consists of 12 residues. V dropped 3 bases and J dropped 6 bases, with 6 bases sitting between them. The germline gives CDR1 LNHDA, CDR2 SQIVND (reference sequence). The CDR3 loop is CASSMGVNEQFF. The CDR3 nucleotides are TGTGCCAGTAGTATGGGGGTCAATGAGCAGTTCTTC. The full variable domain, its missing parts supplied by reference TRBV19 and TRBJ2-1, is DGGITQSPKYLFRKEGQNVTLSCEQNLNHDAMYWYRQDPGQGLRLIYYSQIVNDFQKGDIAEGYSVSREKKESFPLTVTSAQKNPTAFYLCASSMGVNEQFFGPGTRLTVL.

This clone was counted only a few times. This chain uses TRBV5-4 with TRBJ2-5; TRBD2 matches at 8 bases. Judging by the DNA end, TRBJ2-7 fits better; the J call may be wrong. This CDR3 has 16 residues. The germline V gene has CDR1 SGHNT and CDR2 YYREEE (reference sequence). This CDR3 reads CASSSRDSGTPYEQYF. CDR3 coding DNA: TGTGCCAGCAGCAGCAGGGATAGCGGGACCCCCTACGAGCAGTACTTC.

The chain employs TRBV15 and TRBJ2-7; a weak D match, TRBD2 (5 bases). CDR1 and CDR2 (germline): LNHNV, YYDKDF (reference sequence). This CDR3 spans 15 amino acids. V dropped 1 base and J dropped 9 bases, with 19 bases sitting between them. CDR3 DNA: TGTGCCACCAGCAGAGGAAACGGCCGCAACAGCGGGCAGTACTTC. The encoded protein is CATSRGNGRNSGQYF.

This chain links TRBV4-1 with TRBJ2-7; 8 nucleotides line up with TRBD1. The CDR3 spans 16 residues. Germline assignment: CDR1 MGHRA and CDR2 YSYEKL. The J segment lost 4 bases and the V segment lost 1 base, leaving 9 bases of the junction unmatched. Here the CDR3 DNA reads TGCGCCAGCAGCCAAGGGGGGGACAGGAGTAAGTACGAGCAGTACTTC. Amino acid sequence: CASSQGGDRSKYEQYF.

The rearrangement joins TRBV4-2 to TRBJ1-1; a possible D gene is TRBD1 (5 bases). The V and J ends lost 0 bases and 5 bases respectively, with 19 bases between them. The CDR3 spans 17 residues. Germline V gene data show CDR1 as LGHNA and CDR2 as YNFKEQ. The CDR3 DNA sequence: TGTGCCAGCAGCCAAGATATGGCAGGGAGGGAGAAAACTGAAGCTTTCTTT. This translates into CASSQDMAGREKTEAFF.

This clone was observed once. The CDR3 nucleotides read TGCGCCAGCTTGCCCGACACGAGGACTAGCGGGCCTCTCTCCTACGAGCAGTACTTC. Amino acid sequence: CASLPDTRTSGPLSYEQYF. This chain connects TRBV10-2 to TRBJ2-7; the match to TRBD2 covers 11 bases. The germline CDR1 and CDR2 sequences are WSHSY and SAAADI. The CDR3 is 19 amino acids. V gave up 8 bases and J gave up 0 bases; unmatched junction bases: 18.

This chain uses TRBV6-5 with TRBJ1-1; 9 bases align to TRBD1. This CDR3 spans 14 amino acids. V gave up 6 bases and J gave up 4 bases; unmatched junction bases: 6. Germline V gene sequence: CDR1 MNHEY, CDR2 SVGAGI. The chain's CDR3 is CASSLGQGSTEAFF. In DNA form, the CDR3 reads TGTGCCAGCAGCCTAGGACAGGGGAGCACTGAAGCTTTCTTT.

The chain links TRBV5-8 to TRBJ2-2; 7 bases line up with TRBD1. The CDR3 contains 18 residues. The junction had 9 bases not matched to a gene; V was cut back by 1 base and J by 0 bases. Per germline, CDR1 SGHTS and CDR2 YDEGEE. The CDR3 loop is CASSLRRTGPTNTGELFF. The CDR3 coding sequence is TGTGCCAGCAGCTTGAGAAGGACAGGACCAACGAACACCGGGGAGCTGTTTTTT. Complete variable domain (other parts from reference TRBV5-8 and TRBJ2-2): EAGVTQSPTHLIKTRGQQATLRCSPISGHTSVYWYQQALGLGLQFLLWYDEGEERNRGNFPPRFSGRQFPNYSSELNVNALELEDSALYLCASSLRRTGPTNTGELFFGEGSRLTVL.

Only one count was recorded for this clone. The chain couples TRBV28 to TRBJ1-4; the D is unclear. There are 17 residues in the CDR3. Trimming shortened V by 7 bases and J by 2 bases, and 20 bases separated the two germline ends. CDR1 MDHEN and CDR2 SYDVKM come from the germline V gene. The CDR3 sequence: CASTPRSGDLTNEKLFF. In DNA form, the CDR3 reads TGTGCCAGCACCCCCAGGTCCGGGGATCTGACTAATGAAAAACTGTTTTTT.

The J gene is TRBJ2-3, the V gene TRBV5-1; perhaps D is TRBD1 or TRBD2 (6 bases each). With 3 bases removed from V and 4 bases from J, the gap between germline ends came to 12 bases. This CDR3 is built from 14 residues. Germline CDR1 SGHRS, CDR2 YFSETQ. The CDR3 DNA reads TGCGCCAGCAGCTCGCTGAGGGGGGCAGATACGCAGTATTTT. It yields the protein CASSSLRGADTQYF.

CDR3 sequence: CASSPQADPTGTGELFF. Here the CDR3 DNA reads TGTGCCAGCAGCCCCCAGGCGGACCCTACGGGAACCGGGGAGCTGTTTTTT. The chain recombines TRBV9 with TRBJ2-2, with D tentatively TRBD2 (5 bases). CDR1 is SGDLS, CDR2 YYNGEE, per germline. Trimming pared 4 bases from V and 5 bases from J, leaving 21 bases between. The CDR3 loop spans 17 amino acids.

The rearrangement joins TRBV11-2 to TRBJ2-3; D is possibly TRBD1 or TRBD2 (5 bases each). Germline values: CDR1 SGHAT, CDR2 FQNNGV. V lost 3 bases to trimming and J lost 1 base, with 11 bases between them. CDR3 size: 15 residues. The CDR3 DNA is TGTGCCAGCAGCTTTGAGGGGTTCCGCACAGATACGCAGTATTTT. Its translation: CASSFEGFRTDTQYF.

The chain has TRBV6-1 and TRBJ2-1; D possibly corresponds to TRBD2 (6 bases). Trimming stripped 4 bases from V and 2 bases from J, with 15 bases between. The length of the CDR3 is 16 residues. Per germline, CDR1 MNHNS and CDR2 SASEGT. The DNA of the CDR3 is TGTGCCAGCAGTGCAGATAGCGGTACTACCTACAATGAGCAGTTCTTC. Amino acids: CASSADSGTTYNEQFF.

This chain links TRBV7-9 with TRBJ2-7; a possible D gene is TRBD2 (6 bases). V dropped 5 bases and J dropped 4 bases, with 12 bases sitting between them. The length of the CDR3 is 13 residues. Germline values: CDR1 SEHNR, CDR2 FQNEAQ (reference sequence). CDR3 coding DNA: TGTGCCAGCAGCCCGGACTATCTTTACGAGCAGTACTTC. This sequence encodes CASSPDYLYEQYF.

V and J are TRBV27 and TRBJ2-2; D not certain. This CDR3 comprises 13 residues. Germline V gene lookup returns CDR1 MNHEY and CDR2 SMNVEV (reference sequence). With 5 bases removed from V and 4 bases from J, the gap between germline ends came to 8 bases. The DNA for the CDR3 is TGTGCCAGCAGTCCCCGCGGCACCGGGGAGCTGTTTTTT. The encoded protein is CASSPRGTGELFF.

This clone was observed once. The chain uses TRBV6-4 and TRBJ2-2; D ambiguous. V lost 2 bases, J lost 6 bases, and 7 bases lay in between. The CDR3 contains 13 residues. From germline, CDR1 is MRHNA and CDR2 SNTAGT. CDR3 protein: CASSDGFAGELFF. CDR3 sequence (DNA): TGTGCCAGCAGTGACGGGTTTGCCGGGGAGCTGTTTTTT.

This rearrangement joins TRBV5-4 to TRBJ2-7; D is perhaps TRBD1 (5 bases). V shed 2 bases and J shed 5 bases, with 11 bases lying between them. The CDR3 is made up of 13 amino acids. Per the germline V gene, CDR1 is SGHNT and CDR2 is YYREEE (reference sequence). CDR3 protein: CASSFRRGHEQYF. DNA of the CDR3: TGTGCCAGCAGCTTCCGTAGGGGCCACGAGCAGTACTTC.

V usage is TRBV11-2 and J usage is TRBJ1-5; perhaps TRBD1 as D (5 bases). The CDR3 is 13 amino acids. Germline V gene sequence: CDR1 SGHAT, CDR2 FQNNGV. The V and J ends lost 1 base and 6 bases respectively, with 7 bases between them. DNA for the CDR3: TGTGCCAGCAGCTTAGGGAGGGGTCAGCCCCAGCATTTT. Residues: CASSLGRGQPQHF.

The V call is TRBV18, the J call TRBJ2-7; maybe TRBD2 (5 bases). This CDR3 has 17 amino acids. The V end was cut by 2 bases, the J end by 0 bases, with 17 bases between. In germline, CDR1 is KGHSH, CDR2 LQKENI. CDR3 nucleotides: TGTGCCAGCTCACCAGTCTCTGGCGGGCTAAGCTCCTACGAGCAGTACTTC. This gives the protein CASSPVSGGLSSYEQYF.

CDR3 in amino acids: CSVAQGNNQPQHF. The CDR3 DNA is TGCAGCGTCGCCCAGGGAAACAATCAGCCCCAGCATTTT. V gene TRBV29-1 combines with J gene TRBJ1-5; weak D call: TRBD1 (5 bases). This CDR3 comprises 13 residues. With 6 bases removed from V and 3 bases from J, the gap between germline ends came to 12 bases. Germline V gene data show CDR1 as SQVTM and CDR2 as ANQGSEA.

As DNA, the CDR3 is TGTGCCAGTAGGGTCTGGGGGCGGGACTATGGCTACACCTTC. It is translated as CASRVWGRDYGYTF. The chain links TRBV6-1 to TRBJ1-2; D is possibly TRBD1 (6 bases). CDR3 length equals 14 residues. Deletions cut 9 bases from V and 3 bases from J, with 17 bases between. The germline CDR1 and CDR2 sequences are MNHNS and SASEGT.

The rearrangement joins TRBV5-1 to TRBJ2-7; 8 bases agree with TRBD1. The V gene end was trimmed by 0 bases and the J gene end by 0 bases; junction bases not matched to a gene: 2. Germline loops: CDR1 SGHRS, CDR2 YFSETQ. This CDR3 comprises 15 residues. CDR3 bases: TGCGCCAGCAGCTTGGCAGGGGGCCTCTCCTACGAGCAGTACTTC. Translating gives CASSLAGGLSYEQYF.

The chain is built from TRBV27 and TRBJ2-6; D is uncertain. The V end was cut by 3 bases, the J end by 5 bases, with 14 bases between. The V gene's germline CDR1 is MNHEY and CDR2 SMNVEV (reference sequence). The CDR3 contains 16 residues. CDR3 in DNA: TGTGCCAGCAGTTTGCAGCCCTGGAATAGGGCCAACGTCCTGACTTTC. The encoded protein is CASSLQPWNRANVLTF.

The chain employs TRBV2 and TRBJ2-5; 8 bases are a match to TRBD2. The J call could be wrong; TRBJ2-7 is a better fit for the DNA end. Germline V gives CDR1 SNHLY, CDR2 FYNNEI. The CDR3 length is 15 residues. The CDR3 coding sequence is TGTGCCAGCAGTGAGGTAGCGGGAATCTCCTACGAGCAGTACTTC. Translated, it gives CASSEVAGISYEQYF.